The T cell receptor beta chain described here comes from a study of blood T cell repertoires in COVID-19. As originally analysed: Reference gene primers were amplified, and this amplification served to estimate nucleated cell counts. Using immunoSEQ multiplex PCR, the repertoire was profiled, and TCRdb retains in-frame clones only, with some absent. V and J calls and clone size come straight from that table; D and trimming were deduced from the DNA. The repertoire holds more than 400,000 clones, with 87% as singletons. Germline loops: CDR1 SGHTA, CDR2 FQGNSA. The trim removed 3 bases at V and 7 bases at J, leaving 4 bases unmatched. The CDR3 is 16 residues long.

The sequenced sample consisted of PBMCs or T cells enriched from blood (not recorded which). The chain carries TRBV7-2 and TRBJ2-2; 14 bases are shared with TRBD2. This TCR was sampled from a woman between 18 and 30 years old who had recovered from COVID-19. Here the CDR3 DNA reads TGTGCCAGCAGCTTTTCTGGGACTAGCGGGGGCGGGGAGCTGTTTTTT. Translation gives CASSFSGTSGGGELFF.